These 9 T cell receptor beta chains were sequenced from one sample in a study of cytomegalovirus exposure and HLA in healthy donors. Amplification used 60 Vbeta primers and 13 Jbeta primers. Generated by immunoSEQ multiplex PCR, the TCRdb table keeps only in-frame clones and is missing some. The data hold fewer than 250,000 clones, with 80% to 90% observed a single time. The sample was PBMCs. The receptors were gathered from a man aged 25 to 40 in good health and CMV-seronegative.

The chain uses TRBV11-1 and TRBJ2-5, with D possibly being TRBD2 (5 bases). This CDR3 spans 15 amino acids. The V gene's germline CDR1 is SGHAT and CDR2 FQDESV (reference sequence). V was pared by 1 base and J by 4 bases, with 13 bases between. The CDR3 loop is CASSLVAGIRETQYF. DNA of the CDR3: TGTGCCAGCAGCTTAGTGGCCGGGATTAGAGAGACCCAGTACTTC.

The chain carries TRBV27 and TRBJ2-3; possible D gene TRBD2, 5 bases. V gave up 7 bases and J gave up 0 bases, with 11 bases separating them. Germline V gene data show CDR1 as MNHEY and CDR2 as SMNVEV (reference sequence). The CDR3 runs to 14 residues. CDR3 nucleotides: TGTGCCAGCAATCGAGCGGCTAGCACAGATACGCAGTATTTT. It is translated as CASNRAASTDTQYF.

The gene calls are TRBV25-1 and TRBJ2-1; D possibly corresponds to TRBD1 (6 bases). The CDR3 has 15 amino acids. Germline-derived CDR1 and CDR2 are MGHDK and SYGVNS. V shed 5 bases and J shed 2 bases, with 13 bases lying between them. CDR3 coding DNA: TGTGCCAGCAGTAGGGGCAGGGGTCCCTACAATGAGCAGTTCTTC. Its translation: CASSRGRGPYNEQFF.

J is TRBJ1-4 and V is TRBV6-1; 12 bases line up with TRBD1. CDR1 and CDR2 (germline): MNHNS, SASEGT. Trimming took 6 bases from V and 6 from J; bases not matched to a gene: 5. This CDR3 comprises 15 residues. This CDR3 reads CASRGQGAGYEKLFF. CDR3 DNA sequence: TGTGCCAGCAGGGGACAGGGGGCGGGTTATGAAAAACTGTTTTTT.

The chain is built from TRBV4-1 and TRBJ2-2; 8 bases are shared with TRBD1. This CDR3 has 17 residues. The germline gives CDR1 MGHRA, CDR2 YSYEKL. V dropped 6 bases and J dropped 0; count of bases not matched to a gene: 9. The chain's CDR3 is CASRPYRGSTNTGELFF. The CDR3 nucleotides read TGCGCCAGCAGACCTTACAGGGGGAGCACGAACACCGGGGAGCTGTTTTTT.

J is TRBJ1-3 and V is TRBV7-6, with 7 bases matching TRBD1. Germline CDR1 is SGHVS and CDR2 is FNYEAQ. V dropped 5 bases and J dropped 4; count of bases not matched to a gene: 5. This CDR3 is built from 14 residues. CDR3 bases: TGTGCCAGCAGCCCTGGGACAGCAGGAAACACCATATATTTT. This codes for CASSPGTAGNTIYF.

J is TRBJ1-1 and V is TRBV7-9; D is possibly TRBD1 (5 bases). The germline CDR1 and CDR2 sequences are SEHNR and FQNEAQ (reference sequence). This CDR3 spans 13 amino acids. Trimming cost V 5 bases and J 5 bases, with 12 bases left between them. The CDR3 sequence is CASSPGGGTEAFF. CDR3 sequence (DNA): TGTGCCAGCAGCCCCGGGGGGGGTACTGAAGCTTTCTTT.

This chain connects TRBV19 to TRBJ1-5, with D perhaps TRBD1 (5 bases). Trimming took 7 bases from V and 2 from J, leaving 18 bases between them. This CDR3 has 16 residues. Germline V lookup: CDR1 LNHDA, CDR2 SQIVND (reference sequence). In DNA, the CDR3 is TGTGCCAGTACCAGGGCCCGATGGAATGGCAATCAGCCCCAGCATTTT. It translates to CASTRARWNGNQPQHF.

V usage is TRBV7-2 and J usage is TRBJ2-3; perhaps TRBD2 as D (6 bases). V lost 6 bases and J 0 bases, leaving 13 bases between the germline ends. This CDR3 contains 15 residues. Germline V CDR1 and CDR2: SGHTA, FQGNSA. The CDR3 sequence: CASSRGILSTDTQYF. CDR3 in DNA: TGTGCCAGCAGTCGGGGGATTCTAAGCACAGATACGCAGTATTTT.